Following are 28 T cell receptor beta chains from one sample sequenced in a study of blood T cell repertoires in COVID-19. Some clones are missing from TCRdb's copy, which holds only in-frame ones; the method was immunoSEQ multiplex PCR. Found here are about 120,000 clones, roughly 85% of them singletons; the top ten hold roughly 2.4%. Sequencing used peripheral blood. The receptors were gathered from a man aged 25 to 45 with acute or convalescent COVID-19.

The chain employs TRBV19 and TRBJ1-5, with D possibly matching TRBD1 (6 bases). This CDR3 comprises 15 residues. CDR1 is LNHDA and CDR2 is SQIVND in the germline V gene (reference sequence). The germline V and J ends were trimmed by 5 bases and 9 bases, with 20 bases remaining between them. The DNA for the CDR3 is TGTGCCAGTAGTTCCGCAGGGGAACGGTGGAGGCCCCAGCATTTT. Protein product: CASSSAGERWRPQHF.

The chain has TRBV5-4 and TRBJ1-1, with TRBD1 as a possible D gene (5 bases). The V and J ends lost 0 bases and 0 bases respectively, with 12 bases between them. CDR3 length: 16 residues. The germline CDR1 and CDR2 sequences are SGHNT and YYREEE (reference sequence). The CDR3 sequence is CASSLGAGEMNTEAFF. The CDR3 region has the DNA TGTGCCAGCAGCTTGGGGGCGGGGGAGATGAACACTGAAGCTTTCTTT.

The gene calls are TRBV9 and TRBJ2-3, with D uncertain. In germline, CDR1 is SGDLS, CDR2 YYNGEE. V was cut by 2 bases and J by 2 bases, with 6 bases left in between. This CDR3 comprises 13 residues. CDR3 loop: CASSVDTTDTQYF. In DNA form, the CDR3 reads TGTGCCAGCAGCGTCGACACCACAGATACGCAGTATTTT.

V is TRBV5-1 and J is TRBJ2-7; TRBD1 aligns across 7 bases. The CDR3 loop spans 15 amino acids. Germline V gene lookup returns CDR1 SGHRS and CDR2 YFSETQ. J lost 0 bases, V lost 3 bases, and 6 bases had no gene match. The CDR3 loop reads CASSSRQGASYEQYF. The CDR3 DNA follows: TGCGCCAGCAGCTCAAGACAGGGCGCCTCCTACGAGCAGTACTTC. The whole variable domain, filled in from reference TRBV5-1 and TRBJ2-7, reads KAGVTQTPRYLIKTRGQQVTLSCSPISGHRSVSWYQQTPGQGLQFLFEYFSETQRNKGNFPGRFSGRQFSNSRSEMNVSTLELGDSALYLCASSSRQGASYEQYFGPGTRLTVT.

This chain connects TRBV10-1 to TRBJ2-7; TRBD2 might be the D (6 bases). Germline CDR1 reads WNHNN; CDR2 reads SYGVQD (reference sequence). The CDR3 consists of 15 residues. V shed 10 bases and J shed 3 bases, with 22 bases lying between them. The CDR3 reads CANHDRDWTDYEQYF. The CDR3 bases are TGCGCCAACCATGATAGGGACTGGACTGACTACGAGCAGTACTTC.

DNA for the CDR3: TGCAGCGTTGTCTGGTCAGGGGGTGCAGGGACCCAGTACTTC. Residues: CSVVWSGGAGTQYF. This chain uses TRBV29-1 with TRBJ2-5; 7 bases are a match to TRBD1. There are 14 residues in the CDR3. J was trimmed by 7 bases and V by 4 bases; bases with no gene match: 12. The germline gives CDR1 SQVTM, CDR2 ANQGSEA.

This clone was observed at least ten times. The V call is TRBV5-1, the J call TRBJ1-5; 7 bases match TRBD1. Germline CDR1 is SGHRS and CDR2 is YFSETQ. The CDR3 totals 15 residues. With V trimmed by 2 bases and J by 1 base, 3 bases remained unmatched. CDR3 DNA sequence: TGCGCCAGCAGCTTTACGACAGGGAGCAATCAGCCCCAGCATTTT. This encodes CASSFTTGSNQPQHF.

V usage is TRBV2 and J usage is TRBJ2-2; 9 bases match TRBD1. The CDR3 covers 16 residues. Trimming removed 6 bases from V and 0 bases from J; junction bases left unmatched: 5. Per the germline V gene, CDR1 is SNHLY and CDR2 is FYNNEI. DNA for the CDR3: TGTGCCAGCAGCCTACAGGGGGCTACGAACACCGGGGAGCTGTTTTTT. It codes for CASSLQGATNTGELFF.

This clone was observed a single time. V and J are TRBV19 and TRBJ1-2, with TRBD1 matching 7 bases. The V gene end was trimmed by 5 bases and the J gene end by 7 bases; junction bases not matched to a gene: 13. In germline, CDR1 is LNHDA, CDR2 SQIVND (reference sequence). The CDR3 runs to 15 residues. The CDR3 sequence is CASSYFTGESSGYTF. The CDR3 coding sequence is TGTGCCAGTAGTTACTTCACAGGGGAATCAAGTGGCTACACCTTC. Variable domain in full (rest from reference TRBV19 and TRBJ1-2): DGGITQSPKYLFRKEGQNVTLSCEQNLNHDAMYWYRQDPGQGLRLIYYSQIVNDFQKGDIAEGYSVSREKKESFPLTVTSAQKNPTAFYLCASSYFTGESSGYTFGSGTRLTVV.

The chain uses TRBV11-3 and TRBJ2-1, with D possibly being TRBD1 (5 bases). Germline CDR1 is SGHNT and CDR2 is YENEEA. V was trimmed by 5 bases and J by 9 bases, leaving 11 bases between them. The CDR3 is 12 amino acids. The DNA for the CDR3 is TGTGCCAGCAGCCATACAGGTATTGAGCAGTTCTTC. This encodes CASSHTGIEQFF.

This clone was counted only a few times. The chain recombines TRBV12-3 or TRBV12-4 with TRBJ1-1; TRBD1 agrees at 8 bases. This CDR3 has 13 residues. Trimming took 1 base from V and 11 from J; bases not matched to a gene: 6. The CDR3 coding sequence is TGTGCCAGCAGTTTAGAAAGGACAGGGCACGCTTTCTTT. Encoded protein: CASSLERTGHAFF.

The DNA for the CDR3 is TGTGCCTGGGGACAGGGCCCTTACTACGAGCAGTACGTC. It encodes CAWGQGPYYEQYV. The genes are TRBV30 and TRBJ2-7; TRBD1 agrees at 8 bases. CDR1 and CDR2 from the germline V gene are GTSNPN and SVGIG (reference sequence). CDR3 length: 13 amino acids. V gave up 5 bases and J gave up 3 bases; unmatched junction bases: 6.

The chain links TRBV19 to TRBJ1-6; 8 bases map to TRBD1. V shed 5 bases, J shed 8 bases, and the junction held 8 bases outside the gene matches. The CDR3 totals 15 residues. The germline V gene has CDR1 LNHDA and CDR2 SQIVND (reference sequence). In DNA form, the CDR3 reads TGTGCCAGTAGTCGCCGTTCGGACAGGGATTCACCCCTCCACTTT. This translates into CASSRRSDRDSPLHF.

This rearrangement joins TRBV10-3 to TRBJ1-2; TRBD1 is a possible D gene (5 bases). V was cut by 7 bases and J by 4 bases, with 16 bases left in between. The CDR3 loop spans 14 amino acids. Germline loops: CDR1 ENHRY, CDR2 SYGVKD. The CDR3 sequence: CAITGHHDGYGYTF. DNA for the CDR3: TGTGCCATCACTGGACACCACGATGGCTATGGCTACACCTTC.

This chain's CDR3 is CATSGTGEYSNQPQHF. The CDR3 DNA sequence: TGTGCCACCAGTGGCACGGGGGAATATAGCAATCAGCCCCAGCATTTT. The V and J genes are TRBV24-1 and TRBJ1-5; weak D call: TRBD1 (5 bases). CDR1 KGHDR and CDR2 SFDVKD come from the germline V gene. This CDR3 is built from 16 residues. V lost 5 bases to trimming and J lost 0 bases, with 13 bases between them.

V and J are TRBV30 and TRBJ1-1, with D maybe TRBD1 (5 bases). Trimming pared 8 bases from V and 1 base from J, leaving 8 bases between. In germline, CDR1 is GTSNPN, CDR2 SVGIG (reference sequence). This CDR3 spans 11 amino acids. The CDR3: CAGTRNTEAFF. The CDR3 nucleotides read TGTGCCGGGACCAGGAACACTGAAGCTTTCTTT.

This clone was recorded once. The chain employs TRBV7-9 and TRBJ2-1, with TRBD2 matching over 13 bases. This CDR3 has 16 residues. Trimming at V came to 5 bases and at J to 8 bases, leaving 9 bases not matched to a gene. Germline loops: CDR1 SEHNR, CDR2 FQNEAQ (reference sequence). CDR3 nucleotides: TGTGCCAGCAGCCCACCGGGACTAGCGGGAATCTATGAGCAGTTCTTC. Translation gives CASSPPGLAGIYEQFF.

The chain has TRBV27 and TRBJ2-1; the D gene is possibly TRBD1 (5 bases). Germline assignment: CDR1 MNHEY and CDR2 SMNVEV (reference sequence). With 5 bases removed from V and 5 bases from J, the gap between germline ends came to 7 bases. This CDR3 has 12 residues. The CDR3 DNA reads as TGTGCCAGCAGTCGACAGAACAATGAGCAGTTCTTC. Translated: CASSRQNNEQFF.

This chain connects TRBV2 to TRBJ2-1, with TRBD2 identical over 10 bases. Trimming cost V 9 bases and J 9 bases; bases outside gene matches: 11. Germline CDR1 SNHLY, CDR2 FYNNEI. CDR3 length: 14 amino acids. CDR3 DNA sequence: TGTGCCAGAGAGGCTAGCGGGAGAGGAGGTGAGCAGTTCTTC. Residues: CAREASGRGGEQFF.

The gene calls are TRBV5-1 and TRBJ2-7; D possibly corresponds to TRBD1 (6 bases). The CDR3 contains 13 residues. CDR1 and CDR2 (germline): SGHRS, YFSETQ. The ends were cut back, 1 base at V and 6 bases at J, with 11 bases in the middle. CDR3 region: CASSLWDTLEQYF. In DNA form, the CDR3 reads TGCGCCAGCAGCTTGTGGGACACCCTCGAGCAGTACTTC.

The V gene is TRBV7-2, the J gene TRBJ2-2, with 15 nucleotides matching TRBD2. The CDR3 spans 18 residues. Germline loops: CDR1 SGHTA, CDR2 FQGNSA. With 0 bases clipped from V and 5 bases from J, the junction kept 4 bases outside the gene matches. CDR3 DNA sequence: TGTGCCAGCAGCTTAGCCGGGACTAGCGGGAGGCAAACCGGGGAGCTGTTTTTT. It codes for CASSLAGTSGRQTGELFF.

The CDR3 bases are TGTGCCAGCAGCTTAGGGACTAGCGGGAAAACCGGGGAGCTGTTTTTT. Protein product: CASSLGTSGKTGELFF. This chain uses TRBV7-9 with TRBJ2-2; 12 nucleotides line up with TRBD2. Germline CDR1 and CDR2: SEHNR and FQNEAQ (reference sequence). V gave up 1 base and J gave up 5 bases; unmatched junction bases: 2. The CDR3 is 16 residues long.

The rearrangement joins TRBV5-6 to TRBJ1-2; D gene uncertain. Germline-derived CDR1 and CDR2 are SGHDT and YYEEEE. The CDR3 runs 13 residues. The V end was cut by 4 bases, the J end by 8 bases, with 15 bases between. CDR3 nucleotide sequence: TGTGCCAGCAGCCCCAGTTCGGGCGGGGGCTACACCTTC. Translation gives CASSPSSGGGYTF.

The genes are TRBV2 and TRBJ2-1; 10 bases are a match to TRBD2. Germline-derived CDR1 and CDR2 are SNHLY and FYNNEI. The CDR3 has 14 residues. V shed 6 bases and J 6 bases; nucleotides not matched to a gene: 5. The CDR3: CASSVSGGSNEQFF. CDR3 nucleotide sequence: TGTGCCAGCAGCGTTAGCGGGGGGAGCAATGAGCAGTTCTTC.

The V gene is TRBV7-3, the J gene TRBJ2-3; D gene unclear. Germline V gives CDR1 SGHTA, CDR2 FQGTGA. V was pared by 1 base and J by 2 bases, with 10 bases between. The CDR3 contains 15 residues. DNA for the CDR3: TGTGCCAGCAGCTTAAGCGGCATCCACACAGATACGCAGTATTTT. This sequence encodes CASSLSGIHTDTQYF.

In its sample, this clone was seen many times. This rearrangement joins TRBV9 to TRBJ1-5; no firm D call. This CDR3 has 14 residues. CDR1 and CDR2 (germline): SGDLS, YYNGEE. Deletions cut 0 bases from V and 1 base from J, with 5 bases between. The CDR3 spells CASSVDGSNQPQHF. The CDR3 bases are TGTGCCAGCAGCGTAGACGGGAGCAATCAGCCCCAGCATTTT. The full variable domain, with the rest looked up from reference TRBV9 and TRBJ1-5, is DSGVTQTPKHLITATGQRVTLRCSPRSGDLSVYWYQQSLDQGLQFLIQYYNGEERAKGNILERFSAQQFPDLHSELNLSSLELGDSALYFCASSVDGSNQPQHFGDGTRLSIL.

This chain joins TRBV4-1 and TRBJ2-6, with D perhaps TRBD2 (7 bases). The V and J ends lost 1 base and 5 bases respectively, with 12 bases between them. The V gene's germline CDR1 is MGHRA and CDR2 YSYEKL. This CDR3 is 16 amino acids long. As DNA, the CDR3 is TGCGCCAGCAGCCAAGTCCGGGGGGCGAGGGCCAACGTCCTGACTTTC. Protein: CASSQVRGARANVLTF.

The chain has TRBV9 and TRBJ1-4, with 9 bases that match TRBD1. Germline lookup yields CDR1 SGDLS and CDR2 YYNGEE. V shed 3 bases and J 6 bases; nucleotides not matched to a gene: 3. CDR3 length: 14 amino acids. The CDR3 region has the DNA TGTGCCAGCAGCGCCGGGACAGGGTATGAAAAACTGTTTTTT. Amino acids: CASSAGTGYEKLFF.